The 14 T cell receptor beta chains listed next were all sequenced from one sample in a study of blood T cell repertoires in COVID-19. The method was immunoSEQ multiplex PCR; TCRdb's version includes in-frame clones alone and lacks a portion of them. The sample contains 200,000 to 250,000 clones, 81% of which appear only once. Sequencing used PBMCs or T cells enriched from blood (not recorded which). Receptors were obtained from a woman in her forties or fifties with acute COVID-19.

This clone showed up just once. The V call is TRBV18, the J call TRBJ1-1, with a tentative D call TRBD1 (5 bases). Germline V lookup: CDR1 KGHSH, CDR2 LQKENI. With 3 bases removed from V and 4 bases from J, the gap between germline ends came to 15 bases. The CDR3 totals 15 residues. CDR3: CASSPGLTRGTEAFF. CDR3 bases: TGTGCCAGCTCACCGGGACTGACCCGAGGCACTGAAGCTTTCTTT.

The CDR3 coding sequence is TGCGCCAGCAGCCCGACAGGGTTTCGCTATGGCTACACCTTC. As protein: CASSPTGFRYGYTF. The gene calls are TRBV5-1 and TRBJ1-2, with TRBD1 matching 7 bases. CDR3 length equals 14 residues. The germline CDR1 and CDR2 sequences are SGHRS and YFSETQ. V lost 4 bases and J lost 4; bases outside the gene matches: 7.

V gene TRBV5-1 combines with J gene TRBJ2-1, with TRBD2 matching 9 bases. The V segment lost 4 bases and the J segment 10 bases; nucleotides outside the gene matches: 6. The CDR3 consists of 13 residues. Germline V gives CDR1 SGHRS, CDR2 YFSETQ. The CDR3 coding sequence is TGCGCCAGCAGCACGGGACTAGCAGCGGAGCAGTTCTTC. Its protein product is CASSTGLAAEQFF. Drawing the rest from reference TRBV5-1 and TRBJ2-1, the complete variable domain is KAGVTQTPRYLIKTRGQQVTLSCSPISGHRSVSWYQQTPGQGLQFLFEYFSETQRNKGNFPGRFSGRQFSNSRSEMNVSTLELGDSALYLCASSTGLAAEQFFGPGTRLTVL.

The genes are TRBV12-3 or TRBV12-4 and TRBJ1-2; perhaps TRBD1 as D (5 bases). V lost 1 base and J lost 4, with 7 bases in between. The CDR3 loop spans 13 amino acids. The CDR3 loop is CASSLVGGYGYTF. The CDR3 DNA reads as TGTGCCAGCAGTTTAGTGGGGGGCTATGGCTACACCTTC.

The chain links TRBV19 to TRBJ2-7; TRBD2 agrees at 9 bases. The CDR3 runs 15 residues. Germline lookup yields CDR1 LNHDA and CDR2 SQIVND (reference sequence). J was trimmed by 2 bases and V by 0 bases; bases with no gene match: 2. CDR3 amino acids: CASSIDPSGAYEQYF. In DNA form, the CDR3 reads TGTGCCAGTAGTATAGACCCTAGCGGGGCCTACGAGCAGTACTTC.

The chain joins TRBV21-1 to TRBJ1-6; TRBD1 is the table's D call, not checked against the DNA. TRBV21-1 is a pseudogene. The CDR3 covers 20 residues. Written as DNA, the CDR3 is TGTGCCAGCAGCAATTTCCCGGGACAGAAGATGAGCTCCTATAATTCACCCCTCCACTTT. This translates into CASSNFPGQKMSSYNSPLHF.

In this sample, this clone turned up once. This chain uses TRBV7-8 with TRBJ2-5; a weak D match, TRBD2 (5 bases). V lost 4 bases and J 5 bases, leaving 20 bases between the germline ends. CDR3 length: 16 amino acids. CDR1 and CDR2 (germline): SGHVS, FQNEAQ. The CDR3 is CASSSSRLYGIETQYF. The CDR3 nucleotides read TGTGCCAGCAGCTCGTCACGGTTGTACGGGATTGAGACCCAGTACTTC.

The genes are TRBV7-9 and TRBJ1-6; D not certain. The CDR3 is 16 amino acids. V lost 4 bases and J lost 9, with 19 bases in between. Germline V CDR1 and CDR2: SEHNR, FQNEAQ (reference sequence). The CDR3 protein is CASSSPTAVGRSPLHF. The CDR3 DNA follows: TGTGCCAGCAGCTCCCCGACGGCGGTGGGTCGTTCACCCCTCCACTTT.

This clone was found once. The V gene is TRBV28, the J gene TRBJ2-2, with TRBD1 identical over 9 bases. Germline CDR1 MDHEN, CDR2 SYDVKM. The CDR3 runs 15 residues. The trim removed 8 bases at V and 4 bases at J, leaving 8 bases unmatched. CDR3 loop: CASCTGGEVTGELFF. The CDR3 region has the DNA TGTGCCAGCTGTACAGGGGGCGAGGTCACCGGGGAGCTGTTTTTT.

The sample holds one count of this clone. The chain couples TRBV7-9 to TRBJ2-7; D is perhaps TRBD1 (5 bases). CDR1 and CDR2 (germline): SEHNR, FQNEAQ (reference sequence). The germline V and J ends were trimmed by 4 bases and 5 bases, with 24 bases remaining between them. The CDR3 sequence is 17 residues long. The CDR3 region is CASSSTSTSGFSNEQYF. CDR3 nucleotides: TGTGCCAGCAGCTCAACGTCCACGTCAGGGTTTTCCAACGAGCAGTACTTC.

The V and J genes are TRBV27 and TRBJ1-6, with D possibly being TRBD1 (5 bases). This CDR3 region has 17 residues. The V end was cut by 3 bases, the J end by 7 bases, with 19 bases between. Germline assignment: CDR1 MNHEY and CDR2 SMNVEV (reference sequence). The CDR3 region has the DNA TGTGCCAGCAGTTTTAACCCAGCGGGGGTACTAAATTCACCCCTCCACTTT. It yields the protein CASSFNPAGVLNSPLHF.

This sequence joins TRBV4-1 and TRBJ2-3; TRBD2 agrees at 7 bases. CDR1 and CDR2 (germline): MGHRA, YSYEKL. The CDR3 extends over 15 amino acids. Losses at the gene ends were 3 bases for V and 4 bases for J; bases not matched to a gene: 7. The CDR3 bases are TGCGCCAGCAGCCAGGGGGGGTTCGGGCCAGATACGCAGTATTTT. It specifies CASSQGGFGPDTQYF.

The chain combines TRBV20-1 with TRBJ2-2; weak D call: TRBD2 (5 bases). Looked up from germline, CDR1 is DFQATT and CDR2 is SNEGSKA (reference sequence). V shed 3 bases and J shed 5 bases, with 13 bases lying between them. The CDR3 spans 14 residues. The CDR3 DNA reads TGCAGTGCTAGTGCGGGTTGGGAGACCGGGGAGCTGTTTTTT. Amino acid sequence: CSASAGWETGELFF.

V gene TRBV7-2 combines with J gene TRBJ2-4; 10 positions agree with TRBD2. After removal of 1 base from V and 10 bases from J, the junction contained 7 bases not matched to a gene. Germline V lookup: CDR1 SGHTA, CDR2 FQGNSA. This CDR3 is built from 15 residues. The CDR3 protein is CASSLGLAGARIQYF. Written as DNA, the CDR3 is TGTGCCAGCAGCTTAGGTCTAGCGGGAGCTCGGATTCAGTACTTC.